This T cell receptor (beta chain) was found in a study of yellow fever vaccine responses in identical twins. Study results and caveats: A vaccine T cell response that seemed partly convergent and partly personalized was reported in twins.

Turning to this clonotype: As yet, its antigen is unknown.

TCRdb recomputed calls from the RT-PCR reads with MiXCR, one row per CDR3 protein. Of about 16,000 distinct CDR3 sequences in the sample, approximately 80% were seen once. The germline CDR1 and CDR2 sequences are SGHTA and FQGNSA. This CDR3 is built from 14 residues. Trimming removed 1 base at V and 2 bases at J, with 9 bases between. This TCR derives from a woman under 30 who received the yellow fever vaccine. This sequence joins TRBV7-2 and TRBJ2-7; no definite D call. The source was T cells from blood (PBMCs), unsorted or a sorted subset (not recorded which), collected before or after yellow fever vaccination (not recorded which). CDR3 amino acids: CASSLGLEAYEQYF. The CDR3 nucleotides read TGTGCCAGCAGCTTAGGGCTAGAAGCCTACGAGCAGTACTTC.